The source of this TCR beta chain is a study of blood T cell repertoires in COVID-19 (dated by TCRdb to 2018 to 2020). About the investigation overall: The collaborator samples originated in the United States, Italy and Spain and spanned the acute and convalescent phases of COVID-19. The material from the prospective study consisted of cDNA or gDNA derived from T cells, B-cell-depleted T cells, or PBMCs. Subjects who had been exposed to COVID-19, were actively infected with it, or had recovered from it provided the deeply sampled blood TCRbeta repertoires that made up the dataset. The repertoires were released in a freely available public database meant as a resource for research on the immune response to SARS-CoV-2. Samples came from the ongoing ImmuneRACE study (first 160 participants) plus 1,254 subjects from 6 global collaborators. Sample metadata almost always included a de-identified subject ID, COVID-19 status, age in years and sex. Where available, HLA class I and class II types were taken from metadata supplied by the sample provider and were not determined by assay-based typing.

General conclusions and limits of the study: The amount of clinical and demographic metadata varied by source and participant and was provided uncurated.

This clone was observed once. Its antigen is not yet known. Base qualities are not recorded, but no much larger clone differs from it by a single base. TCRbeta CDR3 regions were amplified from genomic DNA by means of the immunoSEQ Assay, a bias-controlled multiplex PCR. On the authors' methods: Within the assay, amplification of reference gene primers was used to estimate how many nucleated cells each sample contained. To quantify the absolute abundance of each unique TCRbeta CDR3 rearrangement, sequence reads were collapsed and filtered. Productive Simpson clonality was computed per sample as the square root of Simpson's diversity index over productive rearrangements. The immuneACCESS repertoire file appears here via TCRdb, limited to in-frame rearrangements. These files lack a portion of the clones; in checked studies, under half of the deficit traces to unresolved V genes, and the cause of the others is not known. Clone size and V and J calls were adopted from that table, with D and trimming inferred from the DNA. The sample table holds 200,000 to 250,000 clones, of which 85% to 90% were seen once. The biggest ten clones account for less than 3.5% of the sample.

Collaborating institutions collected whole blood in K2EDTA tubes following their own protocols. Collaborator samples were shipped for TCRbeta analysis as frozen whole blood, isolated PBMCs, or DNA extracted from either sample type. V is cut back by 2 bases and J by 5 bases, with 12 bases in the junction unmatched. In the germline V gene, CDR1 corresponds to SGHRS and CDR2 to YFSETQ. The CDR3 goes from the cysteine to the phenylalanine over 16 residues. The retained sequence is limited to the CDR3, 48 bases, with the frame set at the first base. The sample taken for sequencing was peripheral blood. The receptor's source is a woman aged 60-75 years with acute or convalescent COVID-19. Rearrangement joined TRBV5-1 to TRBJ2-5; 7 junctional bases match TRBD1. The sequenced DNA: TGCGCCAGCAGCTTCCTCTGGTCAGGGGGTGGGGAGACCCAGTACTTC. Its coded protein is CASSFLWSGGGETQYF. The variable domain in full, with residues beyond the CDR3 obtained from the reference TRBV5-1 and TRBJ2-5 genes, is KAGVTQTPRYLIKTRGQQVTLSCSPISGHRSVSWYQQTPGQGLQFLFEYFSETQRNKGNFPGRFSGRQFSNSRSEMNVSTLELGDSALYLCASSFLWSGGGETQYFGPGTRLLVL.